This passage covers 27 T cell receptor beta chains from one sample sequenced in a study of blood T cell repertoires in COVID-19. The protocol was immunoSEQ multiplex PCR, while the TCRdb copy is restricted to in-frame clones and leaves out a portion. The sample lists 220,000 or so clones; around 91% were seen once. Sequenced input: PBMCs or T cells enriched from blood (not recorded which). All receptors derive from a young man who had been exposed to COVID-19.

This chain uses TRBV15 with TRBJ1-2, with D possibly being TRBD1 (5 bases). The V gene lost 1 base and the J gene lost 0 bases, with 12 bases spanning the gap. Germline V gene sequence: CDR1 LNHNV, CDR2 YYDKDF (reference sequence). This CDR3 comprises 16 residues. DNA for the CDR3: TGTGCCACCAGCAGAGGGGGGGTAGGAACTAACTATGGCTACACCTTC. This translates into CATSRGGVGTNYGYTF.

The chain joins TRBV27 to TRBJ2-3, with 8 bases lining up with TRBD1. V was clipped by 5 bases and J by 5 bases; unmatched bases: 12. The CDR3 spans 16 residues. From germline, CDR1 is MNHEY and CDR2 SMNVEV (reference sequence). The CDR3 here is CASSGLFSRGQDTQYF. In nucleotides, the CDR3 is TGTGCCAGCAGTGGGCTCTTTAGCAGGGGGCAAGATACGCAGTATTTT.

CDR3 DNA sequence: TGTGCCAGCAGCCTACTAGGGGGTGGAGGCTACACCTTC. Its protein is CASSLLGGGGYTF. V is TRBV7-6 and J is TRBJ1-2; the D gene is possibly TRBD1 (6 bases). Germline loops: CDR1 SGHVS, CDR2 FNYEAQ. This CDR3 has 13 residues. V was clipped by 5 bases and J by 8 bases, with 15 bases between them.

This clone was recorded only once. The genes are TRBV7-2 and TRBJ2-2, with TRBD2 identical over 9 bases. CDR1 is SGHTA, CDR2 FQGNSA, per germline. The CDR3 totals 15 residues. J was trimmed by 0 bases and V by 8 bases; bases with no gene match: 4. CDR3 region: CASGGLASNTGELFF. The CDR3 bases are TGTGCCAGCGGCGGACTAGCGTCGAACACCGGGGAGCTGTTTTTT.

CDR3 loop: CASSQGQNANTEAFF. CDR3 bases: TGTGCCAGCAGCCAGGGACAGAACGCGAACACTGAAGCTTTCTTT. The gene calls are TRBV28 and TRBJ1-1; TRBD1 aligns across 7 bases. Germline CDR1 is MDHEN and CDR2 is SYDVKM. The trim removed 6 bases at V and 1 base at J, leaving 8 bases unmatched. The CDR3 length is 15 residues.

The chain recombines TRBV4-1 with TRBJ1-5; weak D call: TRBD1 (6 bases). Germline V gene sequence: CDR1 MGHRA, CDR2 YSYEKL. CDR3 length: 15 residues. V lost 2 bases and J lost 5, with 13 bases in between. In DNA form, the CDR3 reads TGCGCCAGCAGCCAACGCAGGGGCTGGGATCAGCCCCAGCATTTT. Translation: CASSQRRGWDQPQHF.

The chain has TRBV7-2 and TRBJ1-3; D is ambiguous. Looked up from germline, CDR1 is SGHTA and CDR2 is FQGNSA. The CDR3 runs to 15 residues. V was clipped by 0 bases and J by 3 bases, with 9 bases between them. The CDR3 reads CASSLAGRLGNTIYF. The CDR3 coding sequence is TGTGCCAGCAGCTTAGCAGGGAGACTTGGAAACACCATATATTTT.

The V call is TRBV2, the J call TRBJ2-3; the D gene is possibly TRBD2 (6 bases). Trimming left V 4 bases short and J 5 bases short, with 25 bases between. The CDR3 extends over 18 amino acids. Per germline, CDR1 SNHLY and CDR2 FYNNEI. The chain's CDR3 is CASSGVGVAADRGDTQYF. As DNA, the CDR3 is TGTGCCAGCAGTGGGGTTGGGGTAGCGGCGGACCGGGGAGATACGCAGTATTTT.

The rearrangement uses TRBV10-3 and TRBJ2-7, with TRBD2 matching over 8 bases. Per the germline V gene, CDR1 is ENHRY and CDR2 is SYGVKD. This CDR3 is 17 amino acids long. V dropped 1 base and J dropped 6; count of bases not matched to a gene: 14. CDR3: CAISEFGTGGPGPEQYF. The CDR3 nucleotides are TGTGCCATCAGTGAGTTCGGAACGGGGGGGCCTGGTCCCGAGCAGTACTTC.

The rearrangement uses TRBV21-1 and TRBJ1-4. TRBV21-1 has pseudogene status. The CDR3 has 19 residues. DNA for the CDR3: TGTGCCAGCAGCAAAGAGGAGGGCTGCCCCCTAGCAACTAATGAAAAACTGTTTTTT. Its translation is CASSKEEGCPLATNEKLFF.

The chain couples TRBV10-2 to TRBJ2-1, with D maybe TRBD1 (7 bases). This CDR3 spans 15 amino acids. Germline V gene data show CDR1 as WSHSY and CDR2 as SAAADI. V lost 6 bases and J lost 6, with 18 bases in between. The CDR3 region is CASRLGAGGSNEQFF. The CDR3 nucleotides read TGCGCCAGCAGACTTGGGGCAGGGGGGAGCAATGAGCAGTTCTTC.

V and J are TRBV21-1 and TRBJ1-2; the DNA was not used to check the table's D call, TRBD1. TRBV21-1 constitutes a pseudogene. This CDR3 region has 15 residues. CDR3 DNA sequence: TGTGCCAGCAGCAAAAGTGAAACAGCTAACTATGGCTACACCTTC. Protein product: CASSKSETANYGYTF.

This clone was picked up one time. This sequence joins TRBV5-1 and TRBJ1-2, with 9 nucleotides matching TRBD1. Losses at the gene ends were 3 bases for V and 6 bases for J; bases not matched to a gene: 12. The CDR3 is 16 amino acids. CDR1 is SGHRS, CDR2 YFSETQ, per germline. The CDR3 sequence is CASSSGPGTGHNGYTF. The CDR3, as DNA: TGCGCCAGCAGCTCAGGCCCCGGGACAGGGCACAATGGCTACACCTTC.

The rearrangement joins TRBV10-3 to TRBJ1-2, with 7 bases fitting TRBD1. Germline V gene lookup returns CDR1 ENHRY and CDR2 SYGVKD. The CDR3 is made up of 15 amino acids. V dropped 6 bases and J dropped 4; count of bases not matched to a gene: 11. DNA for the CDR3: TGTGCCATCAGCGAACAGGGGCCCCAGATCTATGGCTACACCTTC. Its translation is CAISEQGPQIYGYTF.

The chain is built from TRBV7-9 and TRBJ1-2; no definite D call. The V end lost 0 bases, the J end lost 2 bases, and 7 bases lay between the germline ends. The CDR3 loop spans 14 amino acids. Germline assignment: CDR1 SEHNR and CDR2 FQNEAQ (reference sequence). The CDR3 bases are TGTGCCAGCAGCTTAGCGGTTGAGAACTATGGCTACACCTTC. It specifies CASSLAVENYGYTF.

The chain joins TRBV3-1 (or the pseudogene TRBV3-2) to TRBJ1-3, with a tentative D call TRBD1 (6 bases). CDR1 and CDR2 (germline): LGHDT, YNNKEL (reference sequence). The V and J ends lost 3 bases and 7 bases respectively, with 28 bases between them. CDR3 size: 19 residues. CDR3 sequence reads: CASSHLRDIYSSGWNTIYF. For the CDR3, the DNA is TGTGCCAGCAGCCACCTCCGGGACATATACTCCTCTGGATGGAACACCATATATTTT.

This chain uses TRBV19 with TRBJ2-7, with D perhaps TRBD1 (6 bases). The V end was cut by 5 bases, the J end by 3 bases, with 20 bases between. Germline loops: CDR1 LNHDA, CDR2 SQIVND (reference sequence). The CDR3 loop spans 16 amino acids. The CDR3 sequence is CASSRIRDTTIYEQYF. The CDR3 coding sequence is TGTGCCAGTAGTCGAATCCGGGACACAACGATCTACGAGCAGTACTTC.

The V call is TRBV10-3, the J call TRBJ1-1; D possibly corresponds to TRBD1 (5 bases). The CDR3 totals 13 residues. CDR1 is ENHRY and CDR2 is SYGVKD in the germline V gene. V was trimmed by 4 bases and J by 10 bases, leaving 16 bases between them. The CDR3 region is CAISAVGARGAFF. The CDR3 DNA follows: TGTGCCATCAGTGCTGTTGGGGCGCGGGGAGCTTTCTTT.

The rearrangement uses TRBV12-3 or TRBV12-4 and TRBJ1-2, with 7 bases matching TRBD1. The CDR3 extends over 12 amino acids. J gave up 4 bases and V 5 bases, and 1 base lay outside the gene matches. The CDR3 bases are TGTGCCAGCAGTCAGGGGGGCTATGGCTACACCTTC. It codes for CASSQGGYGYTF.

The V and J genes are TRBV18 and TRBJ1-5, with 10 bases matching TRBD1. Germline V CDR1 and CDR2: KGHSH, LQKENI. The CDR3 consists of 14 residues. V shed 3 bases, J shed 7 bases, and the junction held 3 bases outside the gene matches. Here the CDR3 reads CASSPTGGGQPQHF. CDR3 in DNA: TGTGCCAGCTCACCGACAGGGGGCGGGCAGCCCCAGCATTTT.

This clone has only one observation. The V call is TRBV12-3 or TRBV12-4, the J call TRBJ2-2, with D uncertain. CDR3 size: 12 residues. Trimming took off 7 bases at V and 8 bases at J, with 11 bases between the two ends. The DNA of the CDR3 is TGTGCCAGCACCGAGTACGTGGGGGAGCTGTTTTTT. Protein product: CASTEYVGELFF.

V and J are TRBV19 and TRBJ2-1, with a tentative D call TRBD1 (6 bases). Trimming stripped 0 bases from V and 5 bases from J, with 20 bases between. Germline V gives CDR1 LNHDA, CDR2 SQIVND (reference sequence). CDR3 length equals 18 residues. The DNA for the CDR3 is TGTGCCAGTAGTATAGAGCCCCGACCAGGGGTATTGGACAATGAGCAGTTCTTC. Its translation: CASSIEPRPGVLDNEQFF.

This clone was seen only a few times. This chain uses TRBV6-1 with TRBJ2-2; 7 bases agree with TRBD2. V lost 1 base to trimming and J lost 0 bases; unmatched junction nucleotides: 8. The germline V gene encodes CDR1 MNHNS and CDR2 SASEGT. The CDR3 contains 18 residues. Here the CDR3 DNA reads TGTGCCAGCAGTGAAGTGGTAGGGGCGGGGGCGAACACCGGGGAGCTGTTTTTT. This encodes CASSEVVGAGANTGELFF.

The chain carries TRBV5-1 and TRBJ2-1; D remains unclear. From germline, CDR1 is SGHRS and CDR2 YFSETQ. Trimming removed 4 bases from V and 8 bases from J, with 10 bases in between. This CDR3 spans 12 amino acids. This CDR3 is CASSRLGYEQFF. CDR3 in DNA: TGCGCCAGCAGCAGGCTGGGCTATGAGCAGTTCTTC.

The genes are TRBV15 and TRBJ2-6; tentatively, D is TRBD1 (5 bases). This CDR3 comprises 17 residues. V lost 3 bases to trimming and J lost 0 bases, with 12 bases between them. Germline lookup yields CDR1 LNHNV and CDR2 YYDKDF (reference sequence). The CDR3 sequence is CATSSQPDISGANVLTF. CDR3 nucleotide sequence: TGTGCCACCAGCAGCCAGCCGGACATCTCTGGGGCCAACGTCCTGACTTTC.

The chain is built from TRBV5-4 and TRBJ2-1; tentative D call: TRBD2 (5 bases). The germline gives CDR1 SGHNT, CDR2 YYREEE (reference sequence). This CDR3 has 16 amino acids. V lost 0 bases and J 0 bases, leaving 10 bases between the germline ends. The CDR3 spells CASSLDRRSSYNEQFF. CDR3 in DNA: TGTGCCAGCAGCTTGGATCGGAGGAGCTCCTACAATGAGCAGTTCTTC. The full variable domain, its missing parts supplied by reference TRBV5-4 and TRBJ2-1, is ETGVTQSPTHLIKTRGQQVTLRCSSQSGHNTVSWYQQALGQGPQFIFQYYREEENGRGNFPPRFSGLQFPNYSSELNVNALELDDSALYLCASSLDRRSSYNEQFFGPGTRLTVL.

The chain links TRBV28 to TRBJ1-2; 8 bases line up with TRBD1. The V segment lost 5 bases and the J segment 13 bases; nucleotides outside the gene matches: 6. The germline V gene encodes CDR1 MDHEN and CDR2 SYDVKM. This CDR3 has 11 amino acids. CDR3 DNA: TGTGCCAGCAGTCACAGACAGGGGCCCACCTTC. This gives the protein CASSHRQGPTF.